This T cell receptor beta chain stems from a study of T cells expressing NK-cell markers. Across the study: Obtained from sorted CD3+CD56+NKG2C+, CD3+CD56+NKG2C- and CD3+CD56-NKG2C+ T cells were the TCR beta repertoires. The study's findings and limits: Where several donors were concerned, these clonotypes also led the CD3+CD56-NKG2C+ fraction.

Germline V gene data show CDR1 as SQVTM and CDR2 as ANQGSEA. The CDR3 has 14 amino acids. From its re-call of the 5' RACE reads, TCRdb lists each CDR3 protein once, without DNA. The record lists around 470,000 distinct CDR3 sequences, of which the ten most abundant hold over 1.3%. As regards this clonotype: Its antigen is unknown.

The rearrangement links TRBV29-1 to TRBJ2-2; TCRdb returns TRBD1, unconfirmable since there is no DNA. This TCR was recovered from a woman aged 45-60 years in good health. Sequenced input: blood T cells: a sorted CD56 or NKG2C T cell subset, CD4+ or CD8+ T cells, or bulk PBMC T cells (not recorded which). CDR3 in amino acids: CSARWDISTGELFF.